The TCR beta chain described here comes from a study of blood T cell repertoires in COVID-19. As for the study in general: The analysed material was cDNA or gDNA that came from T cells, B-cell-depleted T cells, or PBMCs.

Germline values: CDR1 SGDLS, CDR2 YYNGEE. The germline V and J ends were trimmed by 3 bases and 5 bases, with 11 bases remaining between them. This CDR3 region has 13 residues. In the original processing: The authors estimated nucleated cell counts from reference gene primer amplification. The method was immunoSEQ multiplex PCR; TCRdb's version includes in-frame clones alone and lacks a portion of them. The DNA was the basis for D and trimming; V, J and clone size are from that table. The profile covers 350,000 to 400,000 clones, with roughly 86% appearing a single time and approximately 1.9% taken by the ten largest. Adults between about 18 and 89 years of age took part from approximately 24 US areas.

Sequencing was done on a sample of PBMCs or T cells enriched from blood (not recorded which). V is TRBV9 and J is TRBJ2-5; possibly TRBD2 for D (6 bases). The TCR originated in a man aged 35-49 years in a cohort exposed to, infected with or recovered from COVID-19 (not recorded which). The chain's CDR3 is CASSDGSGETQYF. For the CDR3, the DNA is TGTGCCAGCAGCGACGGGAGCGGGGAGACCCAGTACTTC.